Included here is one TCR beta chain sequence, with context. This record belongs to a study of cytomegalovirus exposure and HLA in healthy donors. Background on the study: There were some 81 million unique TCRs (from HLA-typed donors) in an early data release.

The PCR contained 60 Vbeta and 13 Jbeta primers. The method was immunoSEQ multiplex PCR; TCRdb's version includes in-frame clones alone and lacks a portion of them. The sample includes about 140,000 clones, 70% to 80% of them seen just once. This TCR came from a woman aged 18-29 years in good health and CMV-seropositive. Sequenced: PBMCs.

In DNA form, the CDR3 reads TGTGCCAGCAGTTTAATCGACAGGTCCTACGAGCAGTACTTC. Protein: CASSLIDRSYEQYF. J is TRBJ2-7 and V is TRBV6-6, with a weak D call TRBD1 (6 bases). The V and J ends lost 4 bases and 1 base respectively, with 11 bases between them. CDR1 is MNHNY, CDR2 SVGAGI, per germline (reference sequence). The CDR3 sequence is 14 residues long.